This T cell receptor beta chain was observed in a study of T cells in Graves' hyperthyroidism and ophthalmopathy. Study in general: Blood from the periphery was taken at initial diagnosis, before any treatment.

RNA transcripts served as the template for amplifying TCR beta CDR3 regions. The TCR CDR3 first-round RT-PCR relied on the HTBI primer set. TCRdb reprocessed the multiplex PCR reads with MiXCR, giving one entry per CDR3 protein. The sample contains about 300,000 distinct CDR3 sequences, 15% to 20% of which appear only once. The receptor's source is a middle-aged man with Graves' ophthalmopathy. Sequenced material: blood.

CDR3 residues: CATNTGGINSPLHF. Written as DNA, the CDR3 is TGTGCCACCAACACAGGGGGAATCAATTCACCCCTCCACTTT. The chain carries TRBV28 and TRBJ1-6; 8 nucleotides align to TRBD1. The CDR3 spans 14 residues. V dropped 10 bases and J dropped 7; count of bases not matched to a gene: 9. In germline, CDR1 is MDHEN, CDR2 SYDVKM.